The table lists the clone carrying this T cell receptor (beta chain) with a few counts. Sequence at one end of the junction differs from germline and may be a read error. The data derive from a study of blood T cell repertoires in COVID-19. Across the whole study: Sources were T cells, B-cell-depleted T cells, or PBMCs; the material itself was cDNA or gDNA.

CDR1 and CDR2 (germline): MDHEN, SYDVKM. CDR3 length: 13 residues. In the source study's methods: Nucleated cell number was recorded as an estimate derived from reference gene primer amplification. The protocol was immunoSEQ multiplex PCR, while the TCRdb copy is restricted to in-frame clones and leaves out a portion. That table furnishes V, J and clone size, whereas the DNA furnished D and trimming. Of about 49,000 clones listed, around four fifths are singletons. This TCR was sampled from an older woman with acute or convalescent COVID-19. Sequencing input: peripheral blood. The chain recombines TRBV28 with TRBJ1-1, with a weak D call TRBD1 (6 bases). CDR3: CASMDSLNTEAFF. CDR3 nucleotide sequence: TGTGCAAGCATGGACAGCTTGAACACTGAAGCTTTCTTT.